These T cell receptor beta chains were read from a single sample in a study of vaccination and CD4 T cells after COVID-19. The antigens for these receptors are not known. TCRdb passed the PCR reads through MiXCR, listing each CDR3 protein once. The sample contains under 20,000 distinct CDR3 sequences, over 40% of which appear only once. The sequencing sample was made of CD4+ T cells from blood, cultured in vitro. These receptor sequences come from a human donor who had recovered from COVID-19. The CDR3 runs from the conserved cysteine through the conserved F or W. The D gene is left open where the match is weak. Size is stated for part of the rows, as once, few or many counts, or as a class when the clone is expanded.

NA NA TRBJ1-5 TRBV7-8 TGTGCCAGCAGCCTCTTGGGGGGGAATCAGCCCCAGCATTTT CASSLLGGNQPQHF
NA NA TRBJ1-5 TRBV20-1 TGCAGTGCTCTGAGGACGCTTGGCAATCAGCCCCAGCATTTT CSALRTLGNQPQHF
NA NA TRBJ2-1 TRBV30 TGTGCCGGTGAGGCCCTGGGGCGTGAGCAGTTCTTC CAGEALGREQFF
NA NA TRBJ1-2 TRBV29-1 TGCAGCGTTGACCAGACTGCTAGCTTGGGCTACACCTTC CSVDQTASLGYTF
NA NA TRBJ1-1 TRBV7-3 TGTGCCAGCAGCTCGACACCGGCGGGCACTGAAGCTTTCTTT CASSSTPAGTEAFF
TRBD1 NA TRBJ2-6 TRBV6-1 TGTGCCAGCAGGCCGACAGGGGCCCCTTCTGGGGCCAACGTCCTGACTTTC CASRPTGAPSGANVLTF
NA NA TRBJ2-1 TRBV11-2 TGTGCCAGCAGCTTAGAGGGCCTGATCTACAATGAGCAGTTCTTC CASSLEGLIYNEQFF
NA few TRBJ2-7 TRBV7-7 TGTGCCAGCAGCAAGGGACCCGGAGGCTACGAGCAGTACTTC CASSKGPGGYEQYF
NA NA TRBJ2-2 TRBV19 TGTGCCACCTCACCCGGGCCGAACACCGGGGAGCTGTTTTTT CATSPGPNTGELFF
TRBD2 few TRBJ2-7 TRBV6-1 TGTGCCAGCTCTTTCATACGGGGGGGCGGGCCCGGAGGTGGTATCTACGAGCAGTACTTC CASSFIRGGGPGGGIYEQYF
TRBD2 NA TRBJ2-4 TRBV18 TGTGCCAGCTCACAGACTAGCGGGGGGGCCAAAAACATTCAGTACTTC CASSQTSGGAKNIQYF